These 18 T cell receptor beta chains were all obtained from the same sample, sequenced in a study of T cell responses to AZD1222 COVID-19 vaccine. The assay was immunoSEQ multiplex PCR, and TCRdb's table has in-frame clones only and misses some. The table shows about 97,000 clones, with roughly 84% occurring only once. Sequencing was performed on peripheral blood, taken on day 0 of AZD1222 vaccination. The receptors here all came from an adult in good health.

J is TRBJ1-5 and V is TRBV2, with TRBD1 matching 8 bases. The CDR3 extends over 16 amino acids. Per the germline V gene, CDR1 is SNHLY and CDR2 is FYNNEI. V shed 6 bases and J 5 bases; nucleotides not matched to a gene: 12. CDR3 loop: CASSSTRGTGYQPQHF. DNA for the CDR3: TGTGCCAGCAGCTCAACCAGGGGGACAGGCTATCAGCCCCAGCATTTT.

The chain couples TRBV6-1 to TRBJ1-2; 8 positions agree with TRBD1. Germline V gives CDR1 MNHNS, CDR2 SASEGT. The ends lost 2 bases at V and 8 bases at J; junction bases unmatched: 10. CDR3 length: 15 amino acids. The CDR3 loop is CASSELDREARGYTF. CDR3 in DNA: TGTGCCAGCAGTGAATTGGACAGGGAGGCGAGGGGCTACACCTTC.

This chain uses TRBV30 with TRBJ1-6, with unresolved D. Trimming removed 7 bases from V and 0 bases from J, with 22 bases in between. This CDR3 is 18 amino acids long. CDR1 is GTSNPN and CDR2 is SVGIG in the germline V gene (reference sequence). CDR3: CAFLSKLSGVSYNSPLHF. The CDR3 coding sequence is TGTGCCTTCCTGTCCAAACTAAGCGGGGTCTCCTATAATTCACCCCTCCACTTT.

The genes are TRBV10-1 and TRBJ1-3, with 9 bases matching TRBD1. CDR1 and CDR2 (germline): WNHNN, SYGVQD (reference sequence). V was clipped by 5 bases and J by 8 bases; unmatched bases: 19. This CDR3 contains 18 residues. The CDR3 DNA follows: TGCGCCAGCAGTCCCCAGGACAGGGGTTTCCCAAGACTATACACCATATATTTT. It encodes CASSPQDRGFPRLYTIYF.

V is TRBV18 and J is TRBJ1-4; D not certain. Looked up from germline, CDR1 is KGHSH and CDR2 is LQKENI. CDR3 size: 18 residues. V gave up 0 bases and J gave up 6 bases, with 20 bases separating them. This CDR3 reads CASSPPLEGRSVDEKLFF. The DNA for the CDR3 is TGTGCCAGCTCACCACCGTTGGAGGGCCGTTCAGTTGATGAAAAACTGTTTTTT.

The rearrangement joins TRBV20-1 to TRBJ1-1, with 8 bases identical to TRBD1. CDR1 and CDR2 from the germline V gene are DFQATT and SNEGSKA (reference sequence). V was clipped by 6 bases and J by 5 bases; unmatched bases: 2. The CDR3 covers 11 residues. The CDR3 here is CSATGGTEAFF. Written as DNA, the CDR3 is TGCAGTGCAACAGGGGGGACTGAAGCTTTCTTT.

The count of this clone is one. This chain connects TRBV27 to TRBJ1-5, with TRBD1 as a possible D gene (5 bases). CDR3 length: 15 amino acids. Trimming left V 3 bases short and J 3 bases short, with 12 bases between. Germline CDR1 MNHEY, CDR2 SMNVEV (reference sequence). The CDR3 DNA is TGTGCCAGCAGTTTTAGGGGCAGGGACAATCAGCCCCAGCATTTT. Translated: CASSFRGRDNQPQHF.

This chain links TRBV14 with TRBJ1-1; the match to TRBD1 covers 8 bases. Unmatched junction bases numbered 14, after V lost 3 bases and J lost 5 bases. Germline V gives CDR1 SGHDN, CDR2 FVKESK. CDR3 length: 17 amino acids. CDR3 sequence: CASSQMGAGGVGTEAFF. CDR3 coding DNA: TGTGCCAGCAGCCAGATGGGGGCAGGGGGCGTTGGGACTGAAGCTTTCTTT.

In this sample, this clone turned up once. The chain employs TRBV5-1 and TRBJ2-1, with TRBD1 matching over 8 bases. This CDR3 spans 15 amino acids. J was trimmed by 2 bases and V by 4 bases; bases with no gene match: 5. Germline V gene data show CDR1 as SGHRS and CDR2 as YFSETQ. CDR3 sequence (DNA): TGCGCCAGCAGCACACAGGGGGGTACCTACAATGAGCAGTTCTTC. Protein product: CASSTQGGTYNEQFF.

This rearrangement joins TRBV3-1 (or the pseudogene TRBV3-2) to TRBJ2-5, with D perhaps matching TRBD1 (5 bases). Between the trimmed V and J ends, which lost 4 bases and 4 bases, there was a span of 13 bases. The CDR3 spans 14 residues. Germline lookup yields CDR1 LGHDT and CDR2 YNNKEL (reference sequence). CDR3: CASSLGANRETQYF. The CDR3 DNA reads as TGTGCCAGCAGCCTTGGGGCAAATCGAGAGACCCAGTACTTC.

J is TRBJ1-2 and V is TRBV11-2; 7 bases match TRBD1. V lost 5 bases to trimming and J lost 8 bases; unmatched junction nucleotides: 11. The CDR3 runs to 14 residues. In germline, CDR1 is SGHAT, CDR2 FQNNGV. The CDR3 region is CASSPPGTARGYTF. CDR3 in DNA: TGTGCCAGCAGCCCACCCGGGACAGCCAGAGGCTACACCTTC.

The CDR3 bases are TGTGCCAGCAGCGTAGGTTCCGGACAGAGAGAGACCCAGTACTTC. Protein product: CASSVGSGQRETQYF. This chain links TRBV9 with TRBJ2-5, with D maybe TRBD1 (6 bases). The germline CDR1 and CDR2 sequences are SGDLS and YYNGEE. The CDR3 extends over 15 amino acids. V shed 0 bases and J shed 4 bases, with 13 bases lying between them.

This chain uses TRBV7-6 with TRBJ2-5; TRBD1 matches 7 bases. The V and J ends lost 5 bases and 5 bases, in that order; junction bases with no gene match: 14. Germline V gene data show CDR1 as SGHVS and CDR2 as FNYEAQ. This CDR3 spans 16 amino acids. The CDR3 is CASSQQGWISGETQYF. The CDR3, as DNA: TGTGCCAGCAGCCAACAGGGGTGGATCTCCGGGGAGACCCAGTACTTC.

The J gene is TRBJ1-3, the V gene TRBV28; tentative D call: TRBD1 (5 bases). Trimming took off 7 bases at V and 10 bases at J, with 23 bases between the two ends. Per germline, CDR1 MDHEN and CDR2 SYDVKM. The CDR3 runs to 15 residues. In DNA form, the CDR3 reads TGTGCCAGCATAAAGCGGGGGGGACGTCTAGGTACCATATATTTT. Its protein is CASIKRGGRLGTIYF.

The CDR3 bases are TGTGCCAGCAGCTCCTTGGAGACCCAGTACTTC. Its protein is CASSSLETQYF. The chain is built from TRBV11-2 and TRBJ2-5; D uncertain. The germline gives CDR1 SGHAT, CDR2 FQNNGV. This CDR3 has 11 residues. V lost 4 bases and J 5 bases, leaving 5 bases between the germline ends.

This chain joins TRBV12-2 and TRBJ1-4; no check of the table's D call, TRBD1, against the DNA was made. TRBV12-2 counts as a pseudogene. The CDR3 is 16 residues long. In DNA, the CDR3 is TGTGCAAGTCGCTTAGACGGGGGGACAGGGGAGGAAAAACTGTTTTTT. Translation gives CASRLDGGTGEEKLFF.

This clone occurred once. CDR3 sequence (DNA): TGTGCCAGCAGCCCGCGGTCCATAACTGAAGCTTTCTTT. The encoded protein is CASSPRSITEAFF. This chain joins TRBV7-9 and TRBJ1-1; D is undetermined. V was shortened by 5 bases and J by 5 bases, with 12 bases between the two germline ends. CDR3 size: 13 residues. CDR1 and CDR2 (germline): SEHNR, FQNEAQ (reference sequence). Together with reference TRBV7-9 and TRBJ1-1, the CDR3 gives the full variable domain: DTGVSQNPRHKITKRGQNVTFRCDPISEHNRLYWYRQTLGQGPEFLTYFQNEAQLEKSRLLSDRFSAERPKGSFSTLEIQRTEQGDSAMYLCASSPRSITEAFFGQGTRLTVV.

The CDR3 reads CASTPSSGNTIYF. The CDR3 DNA is TGTGCCAGCACCCCGAGCTCTGGAAACACCATATATTTT. V gene TRBV6-2 or TRBV6-3 combines with J gene TRBJ1-3, with D unresolved. Germline V gives CDR1 MNHEY, CDR2 SVGEGT. Between the trimmed V and J ends, which lost 7 bases and 0 bases, there was a span of 7 bases. There are 13 residues in the CDR3.